The 13 T cell receptor beta chains listed next were all sequenced from one sample in a study of blood T cell repertoires in COVID-19. Assay used: immunoSEQ multiplex PCR; TCRdb lists only in-frame clones, some missing. The profile covers around 250,000 clones, with around 84% appearing a single time and 3.4% taken by the ten largest. The sample taken for sequencing was peripheral blood. Every receptor here comes from a woman younger than 30 with acute or convalescent COVID-19.

The chain uses TRBV16 and TRBJ1-5; D may be TRBD1 (6 bases). Trimming removed 3 bases from V and 6 bases from J, with 21 bases in between. Germline V gene data show CDR1 as KGHSY and CDR2 as FQNENV. CDR3 size: 17 residues. Written as DNA, the CDR3 is TGTGCCAGCAGCCATCACCTCCTTCGGGACAAGGGTCAGCCCCAGCATTTT. Amino acid sequence: CASSHHLLRDKGQPQHF.

V is TRBV29-1 and J is TRBJ2-5; TRBD2 is a possible D gene (7 bases). The germline V gene has CDR1 SQVTM and CDR2 ANQGSEA. CDR3 length equals 13 residues. V lost 8 bases to trimming and J lost 5 bases, with 18 bases between them. CDR3 loop: CSTEGGAGETQYF. The CDR3 nucleotides are TGCAGCACCGAGGGGGGGGCTGGCGAGACCCAGTACTTC. Supplemented by reference TRBV29-1 and TRBJ2-5, the full variable domain reads SAVISQKPSRDICQRGTSLTIQCQVDSQVTMMFWYRQQPGQSLTLIATANQGSEATYESGFVIDKFPISRPNLTFSTLTVSNMSPEDSSIYLCSTEGGAGETQYFGPGTRLLVL.

As for this clone: Other nucleotide sequences from this sample produce the same CDR3. The chain has TRBV6-2 or TRBV6-3 and TRBJ2-7; no definite D call. The CDR3 length is 11 residues. The V and J ends lost 5 bases and 6 bases respectively, with 8 bases between them. Germline V CDR1 and CDR2: MNHEY, SVGEGT. The CDR3 DNA sequence: TGTGCCAGCAGTCCCGGCGGCGAGCAGTACTTC. Translated: CASSPGGEQYF.

CDR3 bases: TGTGCCAGCAGCGTAAAAGGTCAGGGCGGGGGCAATGAGCAGTTCTTC. This translates into CASSVKGQGGGNEQFF. The genes are TRBV9 and TRBJ2-1; 7 bases align to TRBD2. There are 16 residues in the CDR3. The V gene end was trimmed by 1 base and the J gene end by 6 bases; junction bases not matched to a gene: 10. CDR1 is SGDLS and CDR2 is YYNGEE in the germline V gene. The full variable domain, completed using reference TRBV9 and TRBJ2-1, is DSGVTQTPKHLITATGQRVTLRCSPRSGDLSVYWYQQSLDQGLQFLIQYYNGEERAKGNILERFSAQQFPDLHSELNLSSLELGDSALYFCASSVKGQGGGNEQFFGPGTRLTVL.

The V call is TRBV7-9, the J call TRBJ1-2, with no clear D. Germline assignment: CDR1 SEHNR and CDR2 FQNEAQ (reference sequence). Trimming took 0 bases from V and 8 from J, leaving 19 bases between them. This CDR3 contains 16 residues. CDR3 protein: CASSLAWQEVTKGYTF. In nucleotides, the CDR3 is TGTGCCAGCAGCTTAGCTTGGCAGGAAGTAACAAAGGGCTACACCTTC. The variable domain in full, with the rest retrieved from reference TRBV7-9 and TRBJ1-2, is DTGVSQNPRHKITKRGQNVTFRCDPISEHNRLYWYRQTLGQGPEFLTYFQNEAQLEKSRLLSDRFSAERPKGSFSTLEIQRTEQGDSAMYLCASSLAWQEVTKGYTFGSGTRLTVV.

The V call is TRBV28, the J call TRBJ1-2; 8 bases agree with TRBD1. V was pared by 2 bases and J by 6 bases, with 8 bases of the junction left unmatched. CDR1 and CDR2 (germline): MDHEN, SYDVKM. The CDR3 is 15 residues long. The CDR3 DNA is TGTGCCAGCAGTTTAGGGGGCCAGGGGGCGGATGGCTACACCTTC. Translating it yields CASSLGGQGADGYTF.

This clone was recorded only once. The V and J genes are TRBV10-1 and TRBJ1-1; unclear D gene. CDR3 size: 13 residues. Germline loops: CDR1 WNHNN, CDR2 SYGVQD (reference sequence). Deletions cut 3 bases from V and 5 bases from J, with 10 bases between. The CDR3 DNA reads as TGCGCCAGCAGTGAAGGGAGGATTACTGAAGCTTTCTTT. Its protein is CASSEGRITEAFF.

This clone has just a few counts. This chain connects TRBV12-5 to TRBJ1-2, with D perhaps TRBD1 (5 bases). CDR3 length: 14 residues. CDR1 is LGHNT and CDR2 is FRNRAP in the germline V gene. V lost 1 base, J lost 7 bases, and 13 bases lay in between. CDR3: CASGLGTFSGGYTF. The CDR3 DNA reads as TGTGCTAGTGGTTTGGGGACATTCTCTGGTGGCTACACCTTC.

The V call is TRBV28, the J call TRBJ1-2; D gene uncertain. The CDR3 loop spans 15 amino acids. The germline gives CDR1 MDHEN, CDR2 SYDVKM. The V gene lost 8 bases and the J gene lost 5 bases, with 21 bases spanning the gap. CDR3 protein: CASALGSFGEYGYTF. CDR3 in DNA: TGTGCCAGCGCCCTAGGGAGTTTTGGAGAGTATGGCTACACCTTC.

The chain joins TRBV4-3 to TRBJ1-3; TRBD1 matches 7 bases. Per germline, CDR1 LGHNA and CDR2 YSLEER. There are 18 residues in the CDR3. Trimming cost V 0 bases and J 4 bases; bases outside gene matches: 12. CDR3 bases: TGCGCCAGCAGCCAAGACCCGTACCGGGACAGAGGAGGAAACACCATATATTTT. Amino acid sequence: CASSQDPYRDRGGNTIYF.

This rearrangement joins TRBV6-5 to TRBJ1-1; 7 bases align to TRBD1. There are 14 residues in the CDR3. Germline V gene sequence: CDR1 MNHEY, CDR2 SVGAGI. J lost 5 bases, V lost 5 bases, and 8 bases had no gene match. CDR3: CASSPRQGVTEAFF. Written as DNA, the CDR3 is TGTGCCAGCAGTCCAAGACAGGGAGTTACTGAAGCTTTCTTT.

The chain couples TRBV11-2 to TRBJ2-7; D is perhaps TRBD2 (5 bases). The germline CDR1 and CDR2 sequences are SGHAT and FQNNGV. The CDR3 sequence is 14 residues long. Trimming cost V 5 bases and J 2 bases, with 13 bases left between them. The CDR3: CASSPWTGTYEQYF. In DNA, the CDR3 is TGTGCCAGCAGCCCCTGGACCGGGACCTACGAGCAGTACTTC.

The V call is TRBV19, the J call TRBJ2-2; 8 bases match TRBD2. J was trimmed by 8 bases and V by 3 bases; bases with no gene match: 8. The V gene's germline CDR1 is LNHDA and CDR2 SQIVND (reference sequence). The CDR3 covers 15 residues. The CDR3 DNA follows: TGTGCCAGTAGTATGAAAGCGGGAGTAGGAGGGGAGCTGTTTTTT. It yields the protein CASSMKAGVGGELFF.